The clone carrying this TCR beta chain showed up many times. Its antigen is undetermined. V lost 0 bases and J lost 0, with 12 bases in between. Germline CDR1 SGHVS, CDR2 FNYEAQ. CDR3 length: 16 residues. The data were taken from a study of CD8 T cells in ankylosing spondylitis. Study-wide results and caveats: Reported data indicate significant enrichment of disease-linked clones within matched ankylosing spondylitis synovial fluid.

Researchers built TCR beta libraries using quantitative 5'-RACE with molecular barcodes. TCRdb passed the 5' RACE reads through MiXCR, listing each CDR3 protein once. The repertoire holds 350,000 or so distinct CDR3 sequences, 9.5% to 13% seen once, with 9.1% in the top ten. The specimen was blood, either unsorted or a sorted T cell fraction (not recorded which). The V call is TRBV7-6, the J call TRBJ2-7, with a weak D call TRBD2 (5 bases). This TCR was recovered from a female donor with ankylosing spondylitis or in good health (not recorded which). The chain's CDR3 is CASSLADTEGSYEQYF. In nucleotides, the CDR3 is TGTGCCAGCAGCTTAGCAGACACAGAGGGCTCCTACGAGCAGTACTTC.